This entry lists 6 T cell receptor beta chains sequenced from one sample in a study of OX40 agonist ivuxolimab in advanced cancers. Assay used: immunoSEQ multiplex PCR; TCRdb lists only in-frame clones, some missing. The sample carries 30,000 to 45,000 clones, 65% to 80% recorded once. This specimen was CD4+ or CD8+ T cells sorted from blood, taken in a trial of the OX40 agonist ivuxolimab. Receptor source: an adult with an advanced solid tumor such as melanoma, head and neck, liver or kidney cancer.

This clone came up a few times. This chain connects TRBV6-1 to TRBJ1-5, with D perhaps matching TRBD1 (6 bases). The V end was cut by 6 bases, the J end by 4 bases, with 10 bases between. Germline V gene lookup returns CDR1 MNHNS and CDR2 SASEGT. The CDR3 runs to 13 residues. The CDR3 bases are TGTGCCAGCAGCGGACAGCAGAATCAGCCCCAGCATTTT. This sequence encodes CASSGQQNQPQHF.

The CDR3 loop reads CASSLAGGQFEQYF. CDR3 in DNA: TGTGCCAGCAGCTTGGCCGGTGGACAGTTTGAGCAGTACTTC. J is TRBJ2-7 and V is TRBV5-5; D perhaps matches TRBD1 (6 bases). Trimming pared 0 bases from V and 7 bases from J, leaving 14 bases between. CDR3 length equals 14 residues. CDR1 and CDR2 from the germline V gene are SGHKS and YYEKEE (reference sequence).

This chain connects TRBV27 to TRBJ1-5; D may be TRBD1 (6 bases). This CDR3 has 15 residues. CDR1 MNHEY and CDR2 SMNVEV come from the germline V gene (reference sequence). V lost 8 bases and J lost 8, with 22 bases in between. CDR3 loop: CASRDGRGRLEPQHF. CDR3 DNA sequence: TGTGCCAGCCGGGATGGGCGGGGGCGATTGGAGCCCCAGCATTTT.

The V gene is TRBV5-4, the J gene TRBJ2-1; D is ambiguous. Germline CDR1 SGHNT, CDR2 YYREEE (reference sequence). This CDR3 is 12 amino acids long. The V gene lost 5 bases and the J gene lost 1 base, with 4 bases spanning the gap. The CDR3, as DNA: TGTGCCAGCAGTCGGTCCTACAATGAGCAGTTCTTC. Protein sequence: CASSRSYNEQFF.

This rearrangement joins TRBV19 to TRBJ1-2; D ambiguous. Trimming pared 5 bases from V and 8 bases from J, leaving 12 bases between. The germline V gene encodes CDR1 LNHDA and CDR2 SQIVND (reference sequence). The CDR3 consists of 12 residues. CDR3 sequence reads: CASSRFELGYTF. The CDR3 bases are TGTGCCAGTAGTCGTTTTGAGTTGGGCTACACCTTC.

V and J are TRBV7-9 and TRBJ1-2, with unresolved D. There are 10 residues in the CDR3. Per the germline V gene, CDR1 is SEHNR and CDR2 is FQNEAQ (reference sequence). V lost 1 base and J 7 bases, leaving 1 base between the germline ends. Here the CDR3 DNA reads TGTGCCAGCAGCTTAGGTGGCTACACCTTC. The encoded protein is CASSLGGYTF.